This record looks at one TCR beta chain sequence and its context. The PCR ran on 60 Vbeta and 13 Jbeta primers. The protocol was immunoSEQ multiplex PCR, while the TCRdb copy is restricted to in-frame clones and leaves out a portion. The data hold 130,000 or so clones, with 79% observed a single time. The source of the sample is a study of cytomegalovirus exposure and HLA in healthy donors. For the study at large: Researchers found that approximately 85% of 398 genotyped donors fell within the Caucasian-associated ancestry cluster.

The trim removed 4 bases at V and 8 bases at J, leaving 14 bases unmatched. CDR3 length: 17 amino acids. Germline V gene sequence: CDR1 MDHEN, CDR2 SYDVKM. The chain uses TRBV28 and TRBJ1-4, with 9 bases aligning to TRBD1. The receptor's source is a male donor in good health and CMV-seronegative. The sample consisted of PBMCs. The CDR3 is CASSSSARQGVEEKLFF. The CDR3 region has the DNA TGTGCCAGCAGTTCTTCAGCCCGACAGGGGGTGGAGGAAAAACTGTTTTTT.